The sequence of this TCR beta chain was determined in a study of blood T cell repertoires in COVID-19. Each exposed participant met a COVID-19 case in the 2 weeks preceding study entry. The V gene's germline CDR1 is MGHRA and CDR2 YSYEKL. V was trimmed by 7 bases and J by 2 bases, leaving 15 bases between them. This CDR3 contains 14 residues. Clones were sequenced by immunoSEQ multiplex PCR, and TCRdb holds only the in-frame ones, with some missing. The repertoire includes about 320,000 clones, roughly 90% of them detected once, and about 4.2% sits in the top ten. The sequenced sample was PBMCs or T cells enriched from blood (not recorded which). This clonotype was sampled from a woman aged 30 to 39 who had been exposed to COVID-19. The V gene is TRBV4-1, the J gene TRBJ2-7, with D unresolved. The CDR3 here is CASTSDTTTYEQYF. CDR3 nucleotides: TGCGCCAGCACTTCAGACACCACCACCTACGAGCAGTACTTC.